Below, 10 T cell receptor beta chains from the same sample are listed, as sequenced in a study of OX40 agonist ivuxolimab in advanced cancers. The protocol used for the library was the immunoSEQ multiplex PCR assay. Entries here come from immuneACCESS through TCRdb and include only in-frame sequences with V and J called. Some clones fail to appear in such tables; in the studies checked, an unresolved V gene covers under half of the shortfall, and the cause of the remainder is unknown. Recorded for this sample are some 83,000 clones; 86% of them occurred a single time. Of the sample, approximately 2% falls within the top ten clones. The sample consisted of CD4+ or CD8+ T cells sorted from blood, taken in a trial of the OX40 agonist ivuxolimab. The origin of the receptors is an adult with an advanced solid tumor such as melanoma, head and neck, liver or kidney cancer.

The rearrangement links TRBV2 to TRBJ2-1, with unresolved D. Trimming took off 5 bases at V and 5 bases at J, with 16 bases between the two ends. Per the germline V gene, CDR1 is SNHLY and CDR2 is FYNNEI. This CDR3 is 15 amino acids long. As DNA, the CDR3 is TGTGCCAGCAGTACCCCTCGCGGACCCGACAATGAGCAGTTCTTC. Translated, it gives CASSTPRGPDNEQFF.

This clone was observed a few times. This chain connects TRBV6-5 to TRBJ1-4, with D hard to call. V was trimmed by 2 bases and J by 4 bases, leaving 8 bases between them. The germline gives CDR1 MNHEY, CDR2 SVGAGI. The CDR3 loop spans 14 amino acids. The CDR3 spells CASSYGQHNEKLFF. CDR3 DNA: TGTGCCAGCAGTTACGGGCAGCATAATGAAAAACTGTTTTTT.

This clone was observed a single time. The gene calls are TRBV7-2 and TRBJ2-7, with TRBD1 matching over 9 bases. The germline CDR1 and CDR2 sequences are SGHTA and FQGNSA. V lost 1 base and J lost 5; bases outside the gene matches: 6. This CDR3 spans 15 amino acids. The CDR3 sequence is CASSLGLGQGHEQYF. The CDR3 DNA reads as TGTGCCAGCAGCTTAGGTCTGGGACAGGGCCACGAGCAGTACTTC.

This rearrangement joins TRBV6-5 to TRBJ2-7; D remains ambiguous. The CDR3 loop spans 13 amino acids. V gave up 10 bases and J gave up 5 bases, with 18 bases separating them. The germline CDR1 and CDR2 sequences are MNHEY and SVGAGI. This CDR3 reads CATRRSIWDEQYF. In nucleotides, the CDR3 is TGTGCCACCCGGCGTAGTATCTGGGACGAGCAGTACTTC.

The V gene is TRBV6-1, the J gene TRBJ1-2, with TRBD1 identical over 7 bases. The CDR3 runs 15 residues. The V segment lost 6 bases and the J segment 2 bases; nucleotides outside the gene matches: 9. CDR1 MNHNS and CDR2 SASEGT come from the germline V gene. CDR3 in DNA: TGTGCCAGCAGGGGGTTTGGGACAGAGAACTATGGCTACACCTTC. Translated: CASRGFGTENYGYTF.

CDR3 region: CASSSQGSSYEQYF. CDR3 bases: TGCGCCAGCAGCTCACAGGGGTCCTCCTACGAGCAGTACTTC. The gene calls are TRBV5-1 and TRBJ2-7; the match to TRBD1 covers 7 bases. Looked up from germline, CDR1 is SGHRS and CDR2 is YFSETQ. The junction had 3 bases not matched to a gene; V was cut back by 3 bases and J by 0 bases. This CDR3 region has 14 residues.

This chain uses TRBV7-2 with TRBJ2-4; 11 nucleotides agree with TRBD2. Germline lookup yields CDR1 SGHTA and CDR2 FQGNSA. The CDR3 covers 15 residues. V lost 6 bases, J lost 4 bases, and 5 bases stayed unmatched. The CDR3 is CASSPGTSGKNIQYF. In DNA form, the CDR3 reads TGTGCCAGCAGTCCCGGGACTAGCGGTAAAAACATTCAGTACTTC.

This chain joins TRBV7-7 and TRBJ2-5, with TRBD2 matching over 10 bases. The CDR3 loop spans 16 amino acids. Germline loops: CDR1 SSHAT, CDR2 FNYEAQ (reference sequence). V shed 2 bases and J 2 bases; nucleotides not matched to a gene: 5. CDR3 protein: CASSLTSGTNQETQYF. The CDR3 DNA reads as TGTGCCAGCAGCTTAACTAGCGGGACAAATCAAGAGACCCAGTACTTC.

The CDR3 sequence: CASSPEGGGGSHEQYF. CDR3 bases: TGTGCCAGCAGCCCGGAGGGGGGAGGAGGGTCCCACGAGCAGTACTTC. The chain carries TRBV7-8 and TRBJ2-7; tentatively, D is TRBD1 or TRBD2 (6 bases each). The germline CDR1 and CDR2 sequences are SGHVS and FQNEAQ. The CDR3 extends over 16 amino acids. The V end was cut by 5 bases, the J end by 5 bases, with 22 bases between.

The chain has TRBV5-1 and TRBJ2-6; D uncertain. Germline V gene sequence: CDR1 SGHRS, CDR2 YFSETQ. The CDR3 extends over 15 amino acids. The V gene lost 2 bases and the J gene lost 0 bases, with 6 bases spanning the gap. The CDR3 DNA reads TGCGCCAGCAGCTTATTCAACTCTGGGGCCAACGTCCTGACTTTC. Its protein product is CASSLFNSGANVLTF.